One and the same sample provided the 9 T cell receptor beta chains below, sequenced in a study of somatic mutations in cytotoxic T cells in rheumatoid arthritis. Only in-frame clones appear in the TCRdb table, and some are missing; sequencing was by immunoSEQ multiplex PCR. The sample records some 20,000 clones, roughly 65% being singletons. Sequences were obtained from CD8+ T cells sorted from blood. The receptors stem from an adult with rheumatoid arthritis.

The chain joins TRBV5-4 to TRBJ1-1, with D possibly matching TRBD1 (6 bases). Trimming stripped 3 bases from V and 2 bases from J, with 14 bases between. Germline lookup yields CDR1 SGHNT and CDR2 YYREEE (reference sequence). The CDR3 runs 15 residues. CDR3 nucleotide sequence: TGTGCCAGCAGCTATGGGGGCGGGGTAAACACTGAAGCTTTCTTT. Its translation: CASSYGGGVNTEAFF.

The chain couples TRBV15 to TRBJ1-1, with D hard to call. Germline assignment: CDR1 LNHNV and CDR2 YYDKDF (reference sequence). The V end was cut by 6 bases, the J end by 1 base, with 9 bases between. The CDR3 runs 13 residues. The CDR3 coding sequence is TGTGCCACCAGTTTCGGGGAGAACACTGAAGCTTTCTTT. Residues: CATSFGENTEAFF.

This clone was observed once. The chain combines TRBV6-5 with TRBJ1-5; a possible D gene is TRBD1 (5 bases). Trimming pared 6 bases from V and 3 bases from J, leaving 15 bases between. This CDR3 region has 15 residues. CDR1 and CDR2 (germline): MNHEY, SVGAGI. For the CDR3, the DNA is TGTGCCAGCAGCGGGGACTGGACTTTCAATCAGCCCCAGCATTTT. Translated: CASSGDWTFNQPQHF.

This clone has more than one count but fewer than ten. The rearrangement links TRBV6-1 to TRBJ1-5; D gene uncertain. CDR3 length: 14 residues. V lost 5 bases and J lost 2, with 10 bases in between. Germline V gene data show CDR1 as MNHNS and CDR2 as SASEGT. The CDR3 nucleotides are TGTGCCAGCAGTCTGGGTCGGGGCAATCAGCCCCAGCATTTT. Protein product: CASSLGRGNQPQHF.

J is TRBJ1-3 and V is TRBV4-3; D not certain. In germline, CDR1 is LGHNA, CDR2 YSLEER. This CDR3 region has 15 residues. The ends were cut back, 0 bases at V and 0 bases at J, with 6 bases in the middle. CDR3 sequence: CASSQDSFSGNTIYF. CDR3 bases: TGCGCCAGCAGCCAAGATTCGTTCTCTGGAAACACCATATATTTT.

This rearrangement joins TRBV10-3 to TRBJ2-3, with unresolved D. Germline CDR1 ENHRY, CDR2 SYGVKD. This CDR3 comprises 12 residues. The ends were cut back, 10 bases at V and 4 bases at J, with 12 bases in the middle. CDR3 DNA: TGTGCCACTCAGGACCCGGCAGATACGCAGTATTTT. Its translation: CATQDPADTQYF.

This clone was seen a handful of times. V and J are TRBV6-5 and TRBJ2-7, with D hard to call. This CDR3 spans 15 amino acids. The germline CDR1 and CDR2 sequences are MNHEY and SVGAGI. V was trimmed by 10 bases and J by 3 bases, leaving 22 bases between them. CDR3 sequence: CATRAYTGLDYEQYF. CDR3 bases: TGTGCCACAAGGGCTTACACGGGTTTGGACTACGAGCAGTACTTC.

The chain carries TRBV6-5 and TRBJ2-7, with D hard to call. Germline V gene data show CDR1 as MNHEY and CDR2 as SVGAGI. Trimming took 6 bases from V and 5 from J, leaving 11 bases between them. The CDR3 consists of 12 residues. The CDR3 DNA reads as TGTGCCAGCAGGCGCGCGGCCGACGAGCAGTACTTC. Translating gives CASRRAADEQYF.

This clone was seen only a few times. The CDR3 sequence is CAWSTVSSNQPQHF. In DNA, the CDR3 is TGTGCCTGGTCGACAGTTAGTAGCAATCAGCCCCAGCATTTT. The rearrangement uses TRBV30 and TRBJ1-5; perhaps TRBD1 as D (5 bases). The germline V gene has CDR1 GTSNPN and CDR2 SVGIG (reference sequence). This CDR3 region has 14 residues. The V end was cut by 5 bases, the J end by 0 bases, with 11 bases between.